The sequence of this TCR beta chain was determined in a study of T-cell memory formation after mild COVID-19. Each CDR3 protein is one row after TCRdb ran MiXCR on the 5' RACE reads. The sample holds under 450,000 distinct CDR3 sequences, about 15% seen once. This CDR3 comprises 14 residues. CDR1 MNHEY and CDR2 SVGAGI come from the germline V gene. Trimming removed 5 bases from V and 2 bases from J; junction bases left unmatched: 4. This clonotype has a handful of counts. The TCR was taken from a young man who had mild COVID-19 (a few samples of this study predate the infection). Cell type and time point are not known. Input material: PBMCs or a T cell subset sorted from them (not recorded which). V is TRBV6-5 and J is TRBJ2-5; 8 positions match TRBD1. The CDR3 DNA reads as TGTGCCAGCAGTAGAAACAGGGGGCAAGAGACCCAGTACTTC. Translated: CASSRNRGQETQYF.